The 8 T cell receptor beta chains below were found in one sample sequenced in a study of shared clonotypes between healthy human individuals. Profiled with immunoSEQ multiplex PCR; TCRdb holds only in-frame clones, not every one. This sample carries some 2,000,000 clones, approximately 94% of them seen once, and the ten largest clones take approximately 0.13%. Sample: naive CD4+ T cells sorted from blood. Subset specified: CD45RA+ positively selected. These receptors all come from a man aged 18-30 years in good health.

The rearrangement links TRBV10-3 to TRBJ1-1; D is unclear. Deletions cut 11 bases from V and 0 bases from J, with 10 bases between. CDR1 ENHRY and CDR2 SYGVKD come from the germline V gene. The CDR3 contains 12 residues. The CDR3: CAVRTVNTEAFF. The DNA for the CDR3 is TGTGCCGTAAGAACTGTGAACACTGAAGCTTTCTTT.

The rearrangement links TRBV5-6 to TRBJ1-4; 8 nucleotides agree with TRBD1. The CDR3 totals 15 residues. Germline trimming cut 0 bases from V and 6 bases from J; bases unmatched to any gene: 4. CDR1 is SGHDT, CDR2 YYEEEE, per germline. For the CDR3, the DNA is TGTGCCAGCAGCTTGGAGGCAGGGGGCTATGAAAAACTGTTTTTT. Translated, it gives CASSLEAGGYEKLFF.

V and J are TRBV7-9 and TRBJ2-2; TRBD1 might be the D (5 bases). Germline V CDR1 and CDR2: SEHNR, FQNEAQ (reference sequence). The CDR3 length is 14 residues. V was shortened by 5 bases and J by 6 bases, with 13 bases between the two germline ends. The CDR3 DNA reads as TGTGCCAGCAGCCAAATGGGGCGCTCCGGGGAGCTGTTTTTT. Its protein is CASSQMGRSGELFF.

The sample holds one count of this clone. This chain connects TRBV2 to TRBJ2-7; D is perhaps TRBD1 (6 bases). V dropped 8 bases and J dropped 4 bases, with 12 bases sitting between them. From germline, CDR1 is SNHLY and CDR2 FYNNEI. The CDR3 spans 12 residues. The CDR3 protein is CASFTRGYEQYF. CDR3 DNA: TGTGCCAGCTTCACCAGGGGATACGAGCAGTACTTC.

The CDR3 region is CASSPPNKEQGYTF. For the CDR3, the DNA is TGTGCCAGCTCACCACCGAACAAGGAACAGGGCTACACCTTC. This chain uses TRBV18 with TRBJ1-2; D is unclear. CDR1 KGHSH and CDR2 LQKENI come from the germline V gene. The CDR3 spans 14 residues. The ends were cut back, 0 bases at V and 8 bases at J, with 13 bases in the middle.

The V and J genes are TRBV19 and TRBJ1-2; D gene unclear. Germline V gene sequence: CDR1 LNHDA, CDR2 SQIVND (reference sequence). Trimming cost V 1 base and J 3 bases, with 6 bases left between them. The CDR3 extends over 13 amino acids. The CDR3 DNA sequence: TGTGCCAGTAGTATAGCATCTGACTATGGCTACACCTTC. It translates to CASSIASDYGYTF.

This chain uses TRBV30 with TRBJ1-5; tentative D call: TRBD1 (6 bases). Per germline, CDR1 GTSNPN and CDR2 SVGIG (reference sequence). CDR3 length: 15 residues. The V gene lost 0 bases and the J gene lost 2 bases, with 11 bases spanning the gap. The CDR3 protein is CAWSVGGIGNQPQHF. The DNA of the CDR3 is TGTGCCTGGAGTGTAGGGGGAATTGGCAATCAGCCCCAGCATTTT.

CDR3: CAWSGLGTGELFF. For the CDR3, the DNA is TGTGCCTGGAGTGGACTAGGCACCGGGGAGCTGTTTTTT. The chain links TRBV30 to TRBJ2-2; tentative D call: TRBD2 (6 bases). CDR3 length equals 13 residues. V was clipped by 1 base and J by 4 bases, with 7 bases between them. Germline V gene lookup returns CDR1 GTSNPN and CDR2 SVGIG (reference sequence).